This TCR beta chain was sequenced during a study of CD8 T cells in Susac syndrome. RNA totalling roughly 0.45 to 1 ug underwent reverse transcription with random hexamers. The amplification used immunoSEQ multiplex PCR on TCR beta CDR3; it spanned 54 Vbeta and 13 Jbeta. TCRdb ran MiXCR on the immunoSEQ multiplex PCR reads and lists one entry per CDR3 protein. The sample has about 120,000 distinct CDR3 sequences; under 95% are singletons. The junction had 13 bases not matched to a gene; V was cut back by 5 bases and J by 0 bases. Per the germline V gene, CDR1 is DFQATT and CDR2 is SNEGSKA (reference sequence). The CDR3 has 17 residues. The authors carried out high-throughput sequencing of TCR beta. They applied it to CD8+ and CD4+ T cells obtained from blood. The control participants were healthy donors, and these controls were matched with respect to both age and sex. CD8+ and CD4+ T cells were negatively isolated; TEMRA cells were FACS-enriched.

V is TRBV20-1 and J is TRBJ2-4; TRBD2 matches at 7 bases. The TCR sequence derives from a human donor in good health. What was sequenced was CD8+ T cells from PBMCs. The DNA for the CDR3 is TGCAGTGCTGTAGCTGTAGCGGGCGAACTAGCCAAAAACATTCAGTACTTC. Translation gives CSAVAVAGELAKNIQYF.